The sample holds many counts of the clone carrying this T cell receptor (beta chain). Its specificity is not known. This sample stems from a study of beta chain bispecific antibodies for T cell cancers. About the research overall: TRBV sequencing of surviving healthy T cells measured each family's depletion.

Findings and limits, study-wide: Most targeted TRBV signal came from the leukemia cell line cells, not normal T cells.

MiXCR, run by TCRdb on the 5' RACE reads, gives a single entry per CDR3 protein. This sample has just over 20,000 distinct CDR3 sequences, with approximately 2.4% found just once. Germline assignment: CDR1 SGHRS and CDR2 YFSETQ. This CDR3 has 16 amino acids. V lost 0 bases and J lost 1; bases outside the gene matches: 7. Blood mononuclear cells were expanded for 3 days using either OKT3 anti-CD3 antibody or CD3/CD28 beads. Each coculture: around 5 x 10^4 target cells, around 5 x 10^4 normal T cells, bispecific antibody. The sample taken for sequencing was healthy donor T cells cultured with leukemia cells. V gene TRBV5-1 combines with J gene TRBJ2-7, with 7 bases lining up with TRBD1. The origin of this receptor is a human donor in good health. Some clones in this sample may be carry-over from other donors' samples. In DNA, the CDR3 is TGCGCCAGCAGCTTGGTAGTAGGGACAGAATCCTACGAGCAGTACTTC. Amino acids: CASSLVVGTESYEQYF.